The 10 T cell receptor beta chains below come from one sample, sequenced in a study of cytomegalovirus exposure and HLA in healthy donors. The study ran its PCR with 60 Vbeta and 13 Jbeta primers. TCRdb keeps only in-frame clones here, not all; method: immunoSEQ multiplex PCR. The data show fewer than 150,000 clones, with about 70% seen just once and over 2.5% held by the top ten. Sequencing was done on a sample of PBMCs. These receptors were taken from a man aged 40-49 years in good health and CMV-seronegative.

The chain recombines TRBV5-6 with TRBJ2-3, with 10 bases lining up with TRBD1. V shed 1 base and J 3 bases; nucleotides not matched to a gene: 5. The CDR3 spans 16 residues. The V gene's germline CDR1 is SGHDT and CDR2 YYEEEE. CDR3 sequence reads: CASSLLGTGVTDTQYF. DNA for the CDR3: TGTGCCAGCAGCTTGCTGGGGACAGGGGTTACAGATACGCAGTATTTT.

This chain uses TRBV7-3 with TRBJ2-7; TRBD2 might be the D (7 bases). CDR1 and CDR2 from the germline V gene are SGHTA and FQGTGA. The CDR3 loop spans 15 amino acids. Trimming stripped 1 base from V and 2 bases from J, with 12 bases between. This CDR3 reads CASSLMGAGAYEQYF. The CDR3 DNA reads TGTGCCAGCAGCTTAATGGGGGCGGGAGCCTACGAGCAGTACTTC.

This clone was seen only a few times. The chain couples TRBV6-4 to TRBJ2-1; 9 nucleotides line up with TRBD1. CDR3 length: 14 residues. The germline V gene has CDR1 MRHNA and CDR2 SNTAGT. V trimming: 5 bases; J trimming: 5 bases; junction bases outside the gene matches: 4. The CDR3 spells CASSLGQGNNEQFF. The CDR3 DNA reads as TGTGCCAGCAGTCTGGGACAGGGCAACAATGAGCAGTTCTTC.

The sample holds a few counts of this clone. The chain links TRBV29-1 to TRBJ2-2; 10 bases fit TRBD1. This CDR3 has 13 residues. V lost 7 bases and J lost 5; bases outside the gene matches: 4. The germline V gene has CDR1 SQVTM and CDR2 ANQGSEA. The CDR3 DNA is TGCAGCGCCGCGGGACAGGGGACCGGGGAGCTGTTTTTT. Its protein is CSAAGQGTGELFF.

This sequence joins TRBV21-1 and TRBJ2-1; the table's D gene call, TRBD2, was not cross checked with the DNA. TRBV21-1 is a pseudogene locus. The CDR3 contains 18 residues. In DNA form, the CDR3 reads TGTGCCAGCAGCAAATGGAAATTTGACTTATTTCGCTACAATGAGCAGTTCTTC. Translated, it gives CASSKWKFDLFRYNEQFF.

The CDR3 DNA reads as TGTGCCAGCTCACCCCCCGCCAGTCAAGAGACCCAGTACTTC. Protein product: CASSPPASQETQYF. V usage is TRBV18 and J usage is TRBJ2-5; no reliable D call. Germline V gene lookup returns CDR1 KGHSH and CDR2 LQKENI. Trimming removed 3 bases at V and 2 bases at J, with 10 bases between. The CDR3 totals 14 residues.

As DNA, the CDR3 is TGTGCCAGCAGTCAATGGGAGTTCTACGAGCAGTACTTC. Translating gives CASSQWEFYEQYF. The chain links TRBV6-5 to TRBJ2-7; D might be TRBD2 (5 bases). The CDR3 runs to 13 residues. Trimming stripped 5 bases from V and 3 bases from J, with 11 bases between. Germline CDR1 and CDR2: MNHEY and SVGAGI.

The CDR3 protein is CASSESLAGGTGELFF. The CDR3 bases are TGCGCCAGCAGTGAGTCTCTAGCGGGAGGCACCGGGGAGCTGTTTTTT. The gene calls are TRBV10-1 and TRBJ2-2; 11 nucleotides line up with TRBD2. The germline V gene has CDR1 WNHNN and CDR2 SYGVQD (reference sequence). The junction had 1 base not matched to a gene; V was cut back by 0 bases and J by 4 bases. There are 16 residues in the CDR3.

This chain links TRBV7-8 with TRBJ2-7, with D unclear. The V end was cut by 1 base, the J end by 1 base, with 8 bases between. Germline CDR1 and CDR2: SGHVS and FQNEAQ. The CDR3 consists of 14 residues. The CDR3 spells CASSLGVISYEQYF. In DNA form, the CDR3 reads TGTGCCAGCAGCTTAGGTGTCATTTCCTACGAGCAGTACTTC.

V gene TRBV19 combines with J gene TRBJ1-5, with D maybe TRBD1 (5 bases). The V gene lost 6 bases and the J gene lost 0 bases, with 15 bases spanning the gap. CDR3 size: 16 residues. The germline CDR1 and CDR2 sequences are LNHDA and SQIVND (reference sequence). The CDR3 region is CASSTAGTISNQPQHF. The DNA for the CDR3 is TGTGCCAGTAGCACAGCCGGGACTATTAGCAATCAGCCCCAGCATTTT.